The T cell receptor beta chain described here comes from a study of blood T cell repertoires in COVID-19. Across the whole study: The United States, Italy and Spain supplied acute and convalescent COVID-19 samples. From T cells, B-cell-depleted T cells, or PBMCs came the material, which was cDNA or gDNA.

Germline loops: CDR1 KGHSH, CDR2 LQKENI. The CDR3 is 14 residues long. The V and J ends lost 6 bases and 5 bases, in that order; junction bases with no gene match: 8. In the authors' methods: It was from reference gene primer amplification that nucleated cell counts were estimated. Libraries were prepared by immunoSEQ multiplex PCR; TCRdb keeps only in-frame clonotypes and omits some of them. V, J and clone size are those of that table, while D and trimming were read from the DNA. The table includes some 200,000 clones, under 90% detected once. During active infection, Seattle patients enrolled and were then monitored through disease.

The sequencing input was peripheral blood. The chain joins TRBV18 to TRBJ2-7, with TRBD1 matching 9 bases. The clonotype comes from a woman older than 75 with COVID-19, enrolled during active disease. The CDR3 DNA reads TGTGCCAGCTCCCCAAGGGGACAGGGAAACGAGCAGTACGTC. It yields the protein CASSPRGQGNEQYV.